The clone carrying this TCR beta chain was counted between two and nine times. This entry is derived from a study of T-cell reconstitution after alpha-beta-depleted transplantation in children. There are 14 residues in the CDR3. V shed 1 base and J shed 0 bases, with 7 bases lying between them. CDR1 and CDR2 (germline): SGHRS, YFSETQ. Library preparation (for TCRbeta) was performed with unique molecular identifiers. Each CDR3 protein is one row after TCRdb ran MiXCR on the PCR reads. The sample consists of 250,000 to 300,000 distinct CDR3 sequences, more than 8% of them appearing once. The sample consisted of PBMCs from the stem cell graft donor, taken from the stem cell graft. This clonotype originated in a human donor who donated a stem cell graft to a child with SCID. The chain recombines TRBV5-1 with TRBJ1-1; no firm D call. The CDR3 DNA sequence: TGCGCCAGCAGCTTGTGGCAGCTGAACACTGAAGCTTTCTTT. It specifies CASSLWQLNTEAFF.